What follows describes a single TCR beta chain. Its antigen remains unknown. The data derive from a study of shared clonotypes between healthy human individuals. Study-wide results and caveats: Estimated richness values were generally larger in naive subsets than in memory subsets. The study sampled only blood, and tissue repertoires likely differ.

This CDR3 is 13 amino acids long. V lost 4 bases to trimming and J lost 5 bases; unmatched junction nucleotides: 6. Germline loops: CDR1 SGHNT, CDR2 YYREEE (reference sequence). CD4+ cells were split into CD45RA+ naive and CD45RA-negative memory subsets. Deep-level running was used for the assay. The protocol was immunoSEQ multiplex PCR, while the TCRdb copy is restricted to in-frame clones and leaves out a portion. The data hold just over 2,000,000 clones, with roughly 96% observed a single time. The sequencing sample was made of naive CD4+ T cells sorted from blood. The subset: CD45RA+ positively selected. The receptor was isolated from a man in his late teens or twenties in good health. This chain connects TRBV5-4 to TRBJ2-7; TRBD1 aligns across 7 bases. In DNA, the CDR3 is TGTGCCAGCAGCCCGGGGACAGCCCACGAGCAGTACTTC. This encodes CASSPGTAHEQYF.